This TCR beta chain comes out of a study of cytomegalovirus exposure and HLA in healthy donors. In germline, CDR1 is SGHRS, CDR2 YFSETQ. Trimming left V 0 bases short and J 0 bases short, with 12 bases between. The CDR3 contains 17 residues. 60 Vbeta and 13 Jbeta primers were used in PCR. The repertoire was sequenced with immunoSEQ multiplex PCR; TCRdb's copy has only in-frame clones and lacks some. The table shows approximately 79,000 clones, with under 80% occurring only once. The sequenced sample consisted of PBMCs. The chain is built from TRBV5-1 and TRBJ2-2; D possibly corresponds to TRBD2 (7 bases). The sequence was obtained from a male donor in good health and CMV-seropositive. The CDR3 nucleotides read TGCGCCAGCAGCTTGGGACGGGGGGCCACGAACACCGGGGAGCTGTTTTTT. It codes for CASSLGRGATNTGELFF.